This T cell receptor (beta chain) was sequenced for a study of cytomegalovirus exposure and HLA in healthy donors listed by TCRdb under 2017. With regard to the full study: An earlier analysis of roughly 610 of the donors reported 250 to 350 Gb of sequence data and 117 million unique TCR beta sequences obtained from around 180 million T cells. An early release covering about 600 HLA-typed donors comprised about 300 gigabases of sequencing data and 85 million or so unique TCR sequences. Of the roughly 420 genotyped donors, approximately 80% were placed in the genetic ancestry cluster associated with self-reported Caucasian donors. The study aimed to test whether cataloging public T cell receptors could reveal signatures of past pathogen exposure. Using immunosequencing, the study profiled T cell repertoires from 640 or so subjects and related those repertoires to cytomegalovirus serostatus. Besides the first cohort of approximately 670 subjects, a separate validation cohort made up of over 100 different subjects was used. To predict cytomegalovirus infection status, the study brought together high-throughput TCR immunosequencing, statistical association of individual TCRs with disease status, and machine learning. A later analysis re-analyzed previously published TCR beta repertoires from roughly 600 donors and added high-resolution HLA genotyping to study TCR occurrence patterns. Rather than drawing on any new phenotypic data, the later analysis identified candidate immune exposures from TCR beta sequences and the way those sequences occurred across donors. An earlier analysis of about 600 of the donors used high-throughput TCR beta sequencing to judge whether each TCR beta V gene segment behaved as functional or pseudogenic. Donor age, sex, ethnicity and CMV serostatus were compiled together with the repertoire data. A later genetic analysis used genome-wide SNP genotypes for about 60% of the 666 donors, treating that subset as a discovery cohort. All discovery cohort repertoires had been generated on a single sequencing platform. HLA typing included class I and class II loci at four-digit resolution. The number of donors typed differed by locus, with 629-630 for A, B, C, DRB1 and DQB1, around 520 for DQA1, over 600 for DPA1, and over 400 for DPB1. Five DR-DQ haplotypes were handled as single units for association and clustering, since linkage in the cohort was strong. Among over 350 genotyped donors of the cohort, an average of approximately 250,000 unique TCR beta nucleotide sequences were sequenced per donor, roughly a sixth of them non-productive.

The cohort consisted of hundreds of healthy bone marrow donors. At the time of sampling, all cohort members were nominally healthy, though unrecorded immune exposures were likely present. The donor tested CMV seropositive, placing the donor among the roughly 300 seropositive members of the cohort. Each donor provided a peripheral blood sample, and peripheral blood mononuclear cells were used for TCR beta sequencing. The Qiagen DNeasy Blood Extraction Kit was used to extract genomic DNA from the blood cell samples. Trimming leaves V shorter by 6 bases and J shorter by 2 bases, with the junction holding 9 bases beyond the gene matches. From the cysteine through the phenylalanine, the CDR3 covers 15 amino acids. Only the CDR3 region is kept as DNA, spanning 45 bases read in frame from base 1. CDR1 ENHRY and CDR2 SYGVKD were looked up in the germline V gene. On this clone itself: Its antigen has not been determined. No clone much larger than this one lies a single base away; base qualities are absent.

To prepare the library, the immunoSEQ multiplex PCR assay was applied. For the multiplex PCR, a mixture combining 60 forward primers for TCR Vbeta segments and 13 reverse primers for TCR Jbeta segments was used. The CDR3 region of rearranged TCR beta genes was amplified from genomic DNA with a multiplex PCR assay. Amplified TCR beta libraries were sequenced as 87-base-pair reads on the Illumina HiSeq System. The original methods were these. Across the 700 or so repertoires, a later analysis counted 78 million or so unique TCR beta chains, 9.5 million to 12 million of which were shared by at least two donors. Raw reads were error-corrected and collapsed into unique sequences with a nearest-neighbor algorithm that merged closely related sequences to remove PCR and sequencing errors. CDR3 sequences were aligned to IMGT reference sequences to assign V, D and J gene segments. For a sequence to be retained, a match of at least six nucleotides to both a V gene segment and a J gene segment was required. Rearrangements were called productive when the CDR3 lacked stop codons and stayed in frame with V and J; all others were non-productive. Following IMGT convention, CDR3 was defined as the stretch from the second conserved V-encoded cysteine up to the conserved J-encoded phenylalanine. Sequences without an unambiguous match to a single V gene segment were excluded from the earlier analysis of almost 600 of the donors. An earlier analysis of 587 of the donors called V segments functional above 56.7% productive rearrangements and segregating when the between-donor standard deviation exceeded 5%. To diagnose cytomegalovirus status from the catalog of TCR beta chain sequences, a statistical classification framework was built. V and J gene assignment, in a later analysis, came from comparing TCR nucleotide sequences with IMGT/GENE-DB human TR gene sequences. Using the TCRdist pipeline, a later analysis assigned CDR3 sequences along with most-parsimonious VDJ recombination scenarios. In a later analysis, each TCR beta chain was defined by its CDR3 amino acid sequence together with its V-gene family, and reads without a unique V-gene family were excluded. To address suspected cross-contamination and a sequencing artifact, a later analysis removed under 600 highly shared, low-generation-probability nucleotide sequences. A later analysis calculated a clonal expansion index for each public chain from normalized within-repertoire ranks of inferred template counts. In a later analysis, generation probabilities were computed using a VDJ recombination model fitted to out-of-frame rearrangements, and the results were checked against IGoR. In a later analysis, TCR-TCR, TCR-HLA and TCR-CMV co-occurrence was scored with hypergeometric tests, and a repertoire-size bias correction was applied to TCR pairs. A later analysis estimated false discovery rates by permuting HLA or CMV assignments 20 times. A later analysis grouped co-occurring TCRs with DBSCAN, adding TCRdist sequence similarity when clustering within HLA-allele-positive subsets. For co-occurrence clustering, repertoires with fewer than 30,000 or more than 120,000 public chains were excluded, along with five repertoires with anomalous nucleotide sharing. As stored in TCRdb, this immuneACCESS dataset retains in-frame rearrangements with V and J assigned. A fraction of the clones does not appear; measured against another copy, unresolved V genes explain less than half of the discrepancy, and the remainder lacks a known reason. V and J calls and clone size are given by that table; D and trimming were obtained from the DNA. This sample holds 200,000 to 250,000 clones; 70% to 85% were observed only once. The ten largest clones add up to around 2.9% of the sample.

General conclusions and limits of the study: Because counts were too low, 15 to 20 rarely observed V segments, including chromosome 9 orphons, were excluded from the earlier analysis of about 500 of the donors. Several of the top co-occurrence clusters appeared to be linked to parvovirus B19, influenza, CMV and Epstein-Barr virus, according to a later analysis. The classifier was reported to diagnose cytomegalovirus status with high specificity and sensitivity in both the original and validation cohorts. A cluster of highly shared sequence variants was judged likely to represent a technical artifact of the sequencing pipeline. A further reported finding was that TCR beta sequences accurately predicted the HLA-A and HLA-B alleles for most subjects in the first cohort. Strong co-occurrence of HLA alleles, especially DR and DQ, made assigning TCR associations to individual alleles difficult. Roughly uniform sequencing depth across donors was assumed in presence/absence analyses, although this assumption may not hold. A later analysis found that HLA-associated TCR beta chains were more clonally expanded and had lower generation probabilities than equally common non-associated chains. The authors suggested that the approach could potentially be generalized to other disease states and immunological phenotypes. Most TCR sequences were seen in very few donors, while some public TCRs were found in many individuals. Correlated functional status among segregating V segments might reflect linkage disequilibrium, but an unknown experimental factor could not be ruled out. A later genetic analysis associated a missense DCLRE1C variant with V-gene and J-gene trimming of TCR beta chains, and an independent cohort replicated the association. A total of 150 to 200 TCR beta chains were listed by the study as associated with cytomegalovirus. Because some donors lacked HLA typing at each locus, the association tests relied only on the typed subset. The cohort was sequenced for TCR beta chains only, and without alpha or paired-chain data the features that could be detected were limited. According to a later genetic analysis, donors in an Asian-associated ancestry cluster had fewer N-insertions in productive TCRs than the approximately 630-donor mean. In vitro tests confirmed that a few of the cytomegalovirus-associated TCR beta chains recognize cytomegalovirus antigens. A later analysis associated about 16,000 TCR beta sequences with specific HLA alleles at a false discovery rate of 0.05. Some IMGT-functional V segments, including TRBV6-2 and TRBV6-3, could not be told apart with the 87-base-pair reads, so those segments were excluded. An earlier analysis of some 560 of the donors showed that most TCR beta V segments appeared in productive rearrangements either about 90% or about 30% of the time, which broadly matched IMGT annotations. According to a later analysis, TCR association rates differed among HLA loci, with DRB1 alleles showing the most associated TCRs and HLA-C alleles showing the fewest. The only immune exposure information available for the cohort was CMV serostatus. In a later analysis, most CMV-associated TCR beta chains were found to appear HLA-restricted, with HLA associations seemingly driven largely by CMV exposure.

The sequence is built from TRBV10-3 and TRBJ1-2; 7 central nucleotides agree with TRBD1. The receptor was isolated from a woman aged 55-69 years in good health and CMV-seropositive. Sequencing used PBMCs. The CDR3: CAISATTGSNYGYTF. The sequenced DNA is TGTGCCATCAGCGCGACGACAGGGAGCAACTATGGCTACACCTTC.